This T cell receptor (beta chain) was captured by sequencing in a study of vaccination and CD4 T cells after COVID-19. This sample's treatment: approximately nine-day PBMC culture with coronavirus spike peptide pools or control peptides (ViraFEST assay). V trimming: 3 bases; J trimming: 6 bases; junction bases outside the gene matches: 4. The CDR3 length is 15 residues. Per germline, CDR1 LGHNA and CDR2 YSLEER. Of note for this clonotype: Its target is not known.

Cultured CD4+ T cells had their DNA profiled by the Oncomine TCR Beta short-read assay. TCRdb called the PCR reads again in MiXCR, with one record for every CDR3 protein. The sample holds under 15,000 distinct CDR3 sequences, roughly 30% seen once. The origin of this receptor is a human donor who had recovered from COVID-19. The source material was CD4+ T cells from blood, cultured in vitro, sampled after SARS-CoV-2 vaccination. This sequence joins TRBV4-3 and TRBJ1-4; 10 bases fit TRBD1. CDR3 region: CASSQAGTGDEKLFF. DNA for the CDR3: TGCGCCAGCAGCCAGGCCGGGACAGGGGATGAAAAACTGTTTTTT.